The present T cell receptor beta chain was sequenced within a study of regulatory T cells in long-lasting Graves disease. About the study: Newly diagnosed Graves' patients had taken antithyroid drugs under 3 months.

The time point denotes: newly diagnosed GD, antithyroid drugs for less than 3 months. PBMC RNA served as the TCR library source. The CDR3 is 13 amino acids. With 3 bases removed from V and 8 bases from J, the gap between germline ends came to 10 bases. Germline CDR1 SNHLY, CDR2 FYNNEI. Arm-PCR of CDR3 regions with iRepertoire HTBI primers generated TCR beta libraries. TCRdb re-analysed the multiplex PCR reads in MiXCR, keeping a single row per CDR3 protein. The data contain hundreds of thousands of distinct CDR3 sequences, approximately 16% of them singletons. This clonotype showed up many times. These same data were also listed under a study on T cells in Graves' hyperthyroidism and ophthalmopathy.

Sequencing was performed on peripheral blood mononuclear cells (PBMCs), taken at new diagnosis, from a patient treated with antithyroid drugs. The rearrangement uses TRBV2 and TRBJ2-2, with no clear D. The TCR comes from a woman aged 35-60 years with Graves disease. The CDR3 sequence is CASSDVGLGELFF. DNA for the CDR3: TGTGCCAGCAGTGATGTGGGCCTGGGGGAGCTGTTTTTT.